One TCR beta chain is described in this entry. Method: immunoSEQ multiplex PCR; TCRdb's copy keeps in-frame clones and lacks some. The sample carries more than 350,000 clones, 85% to 90% recorded once. This sample was taken from a study of blood T cell repertoires in COVID-19. The TCR sequence derives from a woman between 45 and 60 years old who had recovered from COVID-19. Material for sequencing was PBMCs or T cells enriched from blood (not recorded which).

The CDR3 here is CASSRASNTGELFF. CDR3 coding DNA: TGTGCCAGTAGCAGGGCCTCGAACACCGGGGAGCTGTTTTTT. The chain joins TRBV19 to TRBJ2-2; D is possibly TRBD1 (5 bases). The CDR3 consists of 14 residues. V was shortened by 6 bases and J by 0 bases, with 8 bases between the two germline ends. CDR1 is LNHDA, CDR2 SQIVND, per germline (reference sequence).